Reported below is one T cell receptor beta chain. At one boundary the junction diverges from the germline segment, which might be a read error. These data originate in a study of tumor and adjacent non-tumor tissue in lung cancer. This CDR3 spans 15 amino acids. The germline gives CDR1 MNHEY, CDR2 SVGEGT. TCRbeta libraries were built with three rounds of nested PCR, modified from ARM-PCR. Via MiXCR, TCRdb re-called the multiplex PCR reads, giving one row per CDR3 protein. Among about 90,000 distinct CDR3 sequences, 76% were seen once, and the ten largest hold roughly a fifth. RNA was extracted from bulk tissue without any cell sorting. More than 3 cm separated this lung sample from the edge of the tumor.

This TCR was sampled from a woman between 45 and 65 years old with non-small cell lung cancer. The source material was distant non-tumor lung tissue. The rearrangement uses TRBV6-2 or TRBV6-3 and TRBJ1-3; D is unclear. The CDR3: CASSYKEEAGDTIYF. CDR3 coding DNA: TGTGCCAGTAGTTACAAAGAGGAGGCTGGAGACACCATATATTTT.